This TCR beta chain was profiled in a study of blood T cell repertoires in COVID-19. Assay: immunoSEQ multiplex PCR; the TCRdb copy retains only in-frame clones and omits some. The table lists roughly 250,000 clones, 82% of them singletons. The junction had 6 bases not matched to a gene; V was cut back by 4 bases and J by 5 bases. Germline V gene sequence: CDR1 SGHVS, CDR2 FNYEAQ. The CDR3 is 14 residues long. This TCR was recovered from a woman aged 55-69 years with active or convalescent COVID-19. The sequencing sample was made of peripheral blood. J is TRBJ1-1 and V is TRBV7-6; 8 bases match TRBD1. DNA for the CDR3: TGTGCCAGCAGCTCCGACAGGGGCCGAACTGAAGCTTTCTTT. It translates to CASSSDRGRTEAFF. Using reference TRBV7-6 and TRBJ1-1 for the parts outside the CDR3, the full variable domain is GAGVSQSPRYKVTKRGQDVALRCDPISGHVSLYWYRQALGQGPEFLTYFNYEAQQDKSGLPNDRFSAERPEGSISTLTIQRTEQRDSAMYRCASSSDRGRTEAFFGQGTRLTVV.